Shown below are 14 T cell receptor beta chains from a single sample sequenced in a study of cytomegalovirus exposure and HLA in healthy donors. Researchers ran the PCR with 60 Vbeta and 13 Jbeta primers. Method: immunoSEQ multiplex PCR; TCRdb's copy keeps in-frame clones and lacks some. The data contain about 120,000 clones, 80% to 90% of them seen just once; the ten biggest clones take up about 3.5%. The specimen sequenced was PBMCs. The receptors here all came from a woman aged 40 to 50 in good health and CMV-seropositive.

The rearrangement joins TRBV6-4 to TRBJ2-2, with no clear D. Germline CDR1 and CDR2: MRHNA and SNTAGT. With 6 bases removed from V and 4 bases from J, the gap between germline ends came to 15 bases. There are 15 residues in the CDR3. As DNA, the CDR3 is TGTGCCAGCAGGGGCAGGCCTATTCCCACCGGGGAGCTGTTTTTT. This sequence encodes CASRGRPIPTGELFF.

This rearrangement joins TRBV9 to TRBJ2-1; 8 nucleotides line up with TRBD2. This CDR3 has 18 residues. Germline loops: CDR1 SGDLS, CDR2 YYNGEE. The junction had 9 bases not matched to a gene; V was cut back by 1 base and J by 0 bases. The CDR3 spells CASSVPATSVSSYNEQFF. In DNA form, the CDR3 reads TGTGCCAGCAGCGTACCAGCGACTAGCGTTAGCTCCTACAATGAGCAGTTCTTC.

V gene TRBV28 combines with J gene TRBJ2-7, with D maybe TRBD1 (5 bases). This CDR3 has 14 residues. CDR1 MDHEN and CDR2 SYDVKM come from the germline V gene. Trimming took off 2 bases at V and 0 bases at J, with 8 bases between the two ends. The CDR3 loop reads CASSLPQGSYEQYF. Written as DNA, the CDR3 is TGTGCCAGCAGTTTACCCCAGGGCTCCTACGAGCAGTACTTC.

The chain carries TRBV27 and TRBJ2-3; TRBD2 aligns across 12 bases. Per the germline V gene, CDR1 is MNHEY and CDR2 is SMNVEV (reference sequence). The CDR3 covers 16 residues. Trimming took 5 bases from V and 2 from J; bases not matched to a gene: 5. CDR3 protein: CASSPGLAGPTDTQYF. CDR3 coding DNA: TGTGCCAGCAGTCCCGGACTAGCGGGACCCACAGATACGCAGTATTTT.

V is TRBV29-1 and J is TRBJ2-1; weak D call: TRBD1 (5 bases). The germline V and J ends were trimmed by 5 bases and 0 bases, with 11 bases remaining between them. The CDR3 contains 14 residues. The germline V gene encodes CDR1 SQVTM and CDR2 ANQGSEA. CDR3 in DNA: TGCAGCGTTAACGGTCAGGGCTCCTACAATGAGCAGTTCTTC. Encoded protein: CSVNGQGSYNEQFF.

The rearrangement uses TRBV9 and TRBJ1-1; TRBD1 agrees at 8 bases. From germline, CDR1 is SGDLS and CDR2 YYNGEE. The ends lost 0 bases at V and 7 bases at J; junction bases unmatched: 5. The CDR3 is 14 amino acids. CDR3 amino acids: CASSVDGQGGEAFF. The CDR3 nucleotides are TGTGCCAGCAGCGTAGATGGACAGGGCGGTGAAGCTTTCTTT.

J is TRBJ1-1 and V is TRBV28; D is perhaps TRBD1 (5 bases). Germline assignment: CDR1 MDHEN and CDR2 SYDVKM. This CDR3 is 15 amino acids long. V lost 1 base and J 0 bases, leaving 9 bases between the germline ends. CDR3 sequence: CASSLSVGVNTEAFF. The CDR3, as DNA: TGTGCCAGCAGTTTATCTGTAGGGGTGAACACTGAAGCTTTCTTT.

V is TRBV7-9 and J is TRBJ1-1, with D possibly TRBD1 on 5 matching bases. This CDR3 spans 16 amino acids. V lost 8 bases and J lost 0, with 19 bases in between. Germline V gene lookup returns CDR1 SEHNR and CDR2 FQNEAQ (reference sequence). The CDR3 sequence: CASLPETLRVNTEAFF. CDR3 nucleotide sequence: TGTGCCAGCCTGCCCGAGACCCTCAGGGTGAACACTGAAGCTTTCTTT.

J is TRBJ2-1 and V is TRBV7-8, with TRBD2 matching 9 bases. This CDR3 comprises 16 residues. After removal of 5 bases from V and 4 bases from J, the junction contained 9 bases not matched to a gene. Germline V lookup: CDR1 SGHVS, CDR2 FQNEAQ. Here the CDR3 reads CASSPVASGKYNEQFF. CDR3 nucleotide sequence: TGTGCCAGCAGCCCGGTGGCTAGCGGGAAGTACAATGAGCAGTTCTTC.

This sequence joins TRBV6-5 and TRBJ2-1, with D perhaps TRBD1 (6 bases). Between the trimmed V and J ends, which lost 2 bases and 1 base, there was a span of 9 bases. This CDR3 has 15 residues. Germline CDR1 reads MNHEY; CDR2 reads SVGAGI. The CDR3 protein is CASSYNQGSYNEQFF. The CDR3 bases are TGTGCCAGCAGTTACAATCAGGGGTCCTACAATGAGCAGTTCTTC.

This clone was found once. The germline gene is not matched at one end of the junction; a read error may be the cause. The sample has other DNA sequences that encode this CDR3 too. The chain uses TRBV28 and TRBJ1-2; 7 nucleotides align to TRBD1. Germline V gives CDR1 MDHEN, CDR2 SYDVKM. This CDR3 has 15 amino acids. The CDR3 sequence is CASSVTPTGNYGYTF. CDR3 DNA: TGTGCCAGCAGTGTCACCCCGACAGGGAACTACGGCTACACCTTC.

V is TRBV7-9 and J is TRBJ1-5; TRBD1 is a possible D gene (5 bases). The CDR3 is 16 residues long. Germline values: CDR1 SEHNR, CDR2 FQNEAQ (reference sequence). Trimming stripped 5 bases from V and 0 bases from J, with 14 bases between. In DNA form, the CDR3 reads TGTGCCAGCAGCCAGGGTTCAGTAGATAGCAATCAGCCCCAGCATTTT. Protein: CASSQGSVDSNQPQHF.

Only a few counts were recorded for this clone. DNA of the CDR3: TGCGCCAGCAGCTTGGGGGCAGGCGGATCCGGGAGGAGCTACACCTTC. Amino acid sequence: CASSLGAGGSGRSYTF. The chain uses TRBV5-1 and TRBJ1-2; no reliable D call. The V end was cut by 0 bases, the J end by 9 bases, with 21 bases between. Germline V gene sequence: CDR1 SGHRS, CDR2 YFSETQ. The CDR3 covers 16 residues.

The chain employs TRBV7-3 and TRBJ2-1, with 7 nucleotides matching TRBD2. The V gene's germline CDR1 is SGHTA and CDR2 FQGTGA. The V and J ends lost 0 bases and 1 base, in that order; junction bases with no gene match: 3. The CDR3 spans 16 residues. The CDR3 region is CASSLTVLASYNEQFF. DNA of the CDR3: TGTGCCAGCAGCTTAACGGTACTAGCGTCCTACAATGAGCAGTTCTTC.